The TCR beta chain described here comes from a study of T cell repertoires and HLA-DP antigens (dated by TCRdb to the late 2010s). Regarding the complete study: The study used an in vitro model of CD4+ T cell alloreactivity in which transduced HeLa cells presented allogeneic HLA-DP. Compared with self, one alloantigen differed at one amino acid in the peptide-binding groove and the other differed at fewer than 12, modelling structurally similar versus dissimilar alloantigens. The three donors, two male and one female, ranged from the 18-to-29 to the 60-to-69 age band. On average, approximately 200 ng of DNA went in for sorted CD137+CD4+ samples, versus around 1.2 ug for pre-culture CD4+ samples.

Results the study describes overall, beyond this receptor: Naive and memory CD4+ repertoires were not analysed separately. Clones undetected before culture had an average cumulative frequency of roughly 36% against one allele versus 50% to 55% against the other. Sorted CD137+ cells showed similar clonality against both alloantigens (about 0.36), much higher than the clonality of pre-culture samples (roughly 0.04). The study was limited by having only a few donors, by relying on a non-physiological HeLa antigen-presenting system, and by using total CD4+ responder cells.

Magnetic bead negative selection was used to isolate untouched CD4+ T cells from Ficoll-separated PBMC, with an average purity of 97.7%. Using magnetic beads, untouched CD4+ T cells were isolated from Ficoll-separated PBMC at approximately 98% purity, with only negligible CD8+ contamination. Donors were a few healthy blood donors whose buffy coats supplied peripheral blood mononuclear cells. CMV seronegative status was shared by all three donors. The DNeasy Blood & Tissue Kit was used to extract genomic DNA. Genomic DNA from sorted CD137+CD4+ cells and from pre-culture CD4+ baseline samples of each subject was subjected to TCRB sequencing. A remark on this clone: Its specific antigen is unknown. No base-level quality is on record; no much larger clone is a single base apart.

CDR1 and CDR2 were assigned from the germline V gene as SGHTA and FQGTGA. The CDR3 holds 17 amino acids from the cysteine to the phenylalanine. Just CDR3 DNA is preserved here, 51 bases in frame from base 1. V has 1 base trimmed and J has 0 bases trimmed; junction bases matching no gene number 3. The immunoSEQ multiplex PCR, with forward primers for 54 TRBV segments and reverse primers for 13 TRBJ segments, was used to amplify TCRB CDR3 regions. Pre-culture CD4+ samples were sequenced at deep resolution with a target of 200,000 or so T cell genomes. Sequencing of the amplicons on an Illumina HiSeq System generated 87 bp reads spanning the CDR3. As for how the authors treated the data: PCR and sequencing errors in the reads were corrected, and alignment to IMGT reference sequences was used to define CDR3 regions. Synthetic template pools were used to estimate the numbers of templates and unique rearrangements. Clonality was calculated as 1 minus Pielou's evenness. The Daley-Smith estimator was used to estimate richness. Morisita's index served as the measure of repertoire overlap. Clones present in cultured samples but not detected in the pre-culture repertoire of the same donor were defined as low-abundance clones. The immuneACCESS repertoire file appears here via TCRdb, limited to in-frame rearrangements. These files lack a portion of the clones; in checked studies, under half of the deficit traces to unresolved V genes, and the cause of the others is not known. V, J and clone size were drawn from that table, and D and trimming were deduced from the DNA. In this sample the table shows roughly 110,000 clones, 90% to 95% of which occur a single time. Less than 0.35% of the sample lies in the top ten.

This TCR derives from a woman between 18 and 30 years old in good health and CMV-seronegative. The specimen was CD4+ T cells from PBMCs. The sequence joins TRBV7-3 to TRBJ2-1, and 10 junctional nucleotides match TRBD2. The CDR3 has the sequence CASSLIPSGSSYNEQFF. The nucleotide sequence is given as TGTGCCAGCAGCTTAATTCCTAGCGGGAGCTCCTACAATGAGCAGTTCTTC.